This T cell receptor beta chain emerged from a study of blood T cell repertoires in COVID-19. Whole-study context: Donors in the United States, Italy and Spain gave samples during acute or convalescent COVID-19. T cells, B-cell-depleted T cells, or PBMCs provided the cDNA or gDNA that served as material.

This clone was observed once. Per the study methods: Nucleated cell counts were estimated from reference gene primer amplification. TCRdb keeps only in-frame clones here, not all; method: immunoSEQ multiplex PCR. V, J and clone size are taken as reported in that table, and D and trimming were inferred from the DNA itself. The table records some 220,000 clones, more than 65% of them present only once. After removal of 3 bases from V and 2 bases from J, the junction contained 4 bases not matched to a gene. Per germline, CDR1 MNHEY and CDR2 SVGAGI. This CDR3 region has 16 residues. This chain joins TRBV6-5 and TRBJ2-5; TRBD2 aligns across 12 bases. The origin of this receptor is a man in his forties or fifties with active or convalescent COVID-19. The sequencing input was peripheral blood. The CDR3 is CASSYGGTSGQETQYF. CDR3 nucleotide sequence: TGTGCCAGCAGTTATGGTGGGACTAGCGGGCAAGAGACCCAGTACTTC.